This passage covers 23 T cell receptor beta chains from one sample sequenced in a study of Ad26.COV2.S vaccination and SARS-CoV-2 variants. Sample treatment: some 20 received Ad26.COV2.S at low or high dose, single or two shots; roughly five received placebo; per-sample allocation not given. Specimens were obtained on day 63 following the first vaccine or placebo injection. Libraries were prepared by immunoSEQ multiplex PCR; TCRdb keeps only in-frame clonotypes and omits some of them. The table lists roughly 300,000 clones, approximately 90% of them singletons. The sequences come from peripheral blood, collected in a trial of Ad26.COV2.S vaccine versus placebo. These TCRs come from a person aged 18-60 years who received the Ad26.COV2.S COVID-19 vaccine or a placebo.

The rearrangement links TRBV7-8 to TRBJ1-2; D perhaps matches TRBD1 (5 bases). CDR1 SGHVS and CDR2 FQNEAQ come from the germline V gene. The CDR3 spans 13 residues. Trimming left V 1 base short and J 4 bases short, with 7 bases between. Here the CDR3 DNA reads TGTGCCAGCAGCTTAGACAGGCCCTATGGCTACACCTTC. Its protein is CASSLDRPYGYTF.

The chain combines TRBV3-1 (or the pseudogene TRBV3-2) with TRBJ1-3; D not resolved. The CDR3 is made up of 15 amino acids. V was trimmed by 1 base and J by 7 bases, leaving 14 bases between them. Germline V CDR1 and CDR2: LGHDT, YNNKEL (reference sequence). CDR3: CASSQVGRVRNTIYF. The DNA for the CDR3 is TGTGCCAGCAGCCAAGTGGGAAGGGTTCGGAACACCATATATTTT.

V and J are TRBV9 and TRBJ1-3; D gene uncertain. Trimming left V 0 bases short and J 4 bases short, with 8 bases between. CDR1 SGDLS and CDR2 YYNGEE come from the germline V gene. CDR3 length: 14 residues. The CDR3 DNA reads as TGTGCCAGCAGCGTAGGGCGGCGGGGAAACACCATATATTTT. Its protein product is CASSVGRRGNTIYF.

This rearrangement joins TRBV18 to TRBJ2-7; TRBD1 agrees at 9 bases. The CDR3 has 15 residues. After removal of 4 bases from V and 3 bases from J, the junction contained 7 bases not matched to a gene. CDR1 and CDR2 from the germline V gene are KGHSH and LQKENI. The CDR3 region is CASSRGGTGYYEQYF. The CDR3 DNA is TGTGCCAGCTCACGGGGCGGGACAGGGTACTACGAGCAGTACTTC.

A note on this clone: At one end the junction does not follow the germline gene, possibly because of a read error. The V gene is TRBV2, the J gene TRBJ2-7; D is unclear. CDR1 is SNHLY and CDR2 is FYNNEI in the germline V gene. The CDR3 runs 12 residues. The CDR3 loop is CASSEAVGTLHF. The CDR3 DNA sequence: TGTGCCAGCAGTGAAGCGGTAGGCACCCTGCACTTC.

This sequence joins TRBV6-5 and TRBJ2-7; D is uncertain. The CDR3 consists of 16 residues. The V gene's germline CDR1 is MNHEY and CDR2 SVGAGI. V lost 0 bases and J lost 6, with 18 bases in between. The CDR3 nucleotides are TGTGCCAGCAGTTACTCGCACAAGCTTATGGCATTCGAGCAGTACTTC. Its protein is CASSYSHKLMAFEQYF.

A note on this clone: An end of the junction does not agree with germline; a read error may underlie this. The rearrangement links TRBV27 to TRBJ2-2, with 7 bases aligning to TRBD1. CDR3 length: 12 residues. Per the germline V gene, CDR1 is MNHEY and CDR2 is SMNVEV (reference sequence). The chain's CDR3 is CASSFSTGRQIF. The CDR3 region has the DNA TGTGCCAGCAGTTTTTCGACAGGGCGCCAGATTTTT.

This chain uses TRBV6-5 with TRBJ2-7; D perhaps matches TRBD1 (5 bases). V was trimmed by 2 bases and J by 2 bases, leaving 10 bases between them. This CDR3 contains 14 residues. The germline V gene has CDR1 MNHEY and CDR2 SVGAGI. Here the CDR3 reads CASSYIQGPYEQYF. CDR3 coding DNA: TGTGCCAGCAGTTACATTCAGGGTCCCTACGAGCAGTACTTC.

The CDR3 DNA reads TGCAGTGCTAGTGCCGGGACGGTCTCCTACGAGCAGTACTTC. Protein product: CSASAGTVSYEQYF. J is TRBJ2-7 and V is TRBV20-1; either TRBD1 or TRBD2 may fit D (5 bases each). Germline CDR1 and CDR2: DFQATT and SNEGSKA (reference sequence). V lost 3 bases to trimming and J lost 0 bases, with 12 bases between them. This CDR3 has 14 residues.

This sequence joins TRBV19 and TRBJ1-4; 7 nucleotides align to TRBD1. After removal of 9 bases from V and 4 bases from J, the junction contained 11 bases not matched to a gene. CDR3 size: 15 residues. In germline, CDR1 is LNHDA, CDR2 SQIVND (reference sequence). The CDR3 nucleotides are TGTGCCAGCCGGACAGGCCCCTATCTTAATGAAAAACTGTTTTTT. Protein sequence: CASRTGPYLNEKLFF. Supplemented by reference TRBV19 and TRBJ1-4, the full variable domain reads DGGITQSPKYLFRKEGQNVTLSCEQNLNHDAMYWYRQDPGQGLRLIYYSQIVNDFQKGDIAEGYSVSREKKESFPLTVTSAQKNPTAFYLCASRTGPYLNEKLFFGSGTQLSVL.

V usage is TRBV2 and J usage is TRBJ1-3, with D perhaps matching TRBD1 (5 bases). CDR1 and CDR2 (germline): SNHLY, FYNNEI. The length of the CDR3 is 17 residues. The V end was cut by 7 bases, the J end by 2 bases, with 21 bases between. The CDR3 coding sequence is TGTGCCAGCACCCGCGGGGGTACCTCCAGTACTGGAAACACCATATATTTT. Protein product: CASTRGGTSSTGNTIYF.

The rearrangement links TRBV27 to TRBJ1-2; 7 bases align to TRBD1. V lost 5 bases to trimming and J lost 4 bases; unmatched junction nucleotides: 4. Per the germline V gene, CDR1 is MNHEY and CDR2 is SMNVEV (reference sequence). The CDR3 consists of 13 residues. The CDR3 spells CASSQDRSYGYTF. CDR3 nucleotides: TGTGCCAGCAGTCAGGACAGGTCCTATGGCTACACCTTC.

The rearrangement joins TRBV7-3 to TRBJ2-3; weak D call: TRBD1 (6 bases). The length of the CDR3 is 14 residues. With 3 bases removed from V and 6 bases from J, the gap between germline ends came to 13 bases. The germline gives CDR1 SGHTA, CDR2 FQGTGA. CDR3 residues: CASSLGARWDTQYF. The CDR3 DNA is TGTGCCAGCAGCTTGGGGGCAAGATGGGATACGCAGTATTTT.

The gene calls are TRBV2 and TRBJ1-5; possibly TRBD1 for D (6 bases). The CDR3 has 14 residues. The V end lost 8 bases, the J end lost 4 bases, and 15 bases lay between the germline ends. CDR1 and CDR2 from the germline V gene are SNHLY and FYNNEI. CDR3 region: CASLLSGVNQPQHF. CDR3 nucleotides: TGTGCCAGCCTATTGTCAGGGGTGAATCAGCCCCAGCATTTT. Full variable domain (outside the CDR3, taken from reference TRBV2 and TRBJ1-5): EPEVTQTPSHQVTQMGQEVILRCVPISNHLYFYWYRQILGQKVEFLVSFYNNEISEKSEIFDDQFSVERPDGSNFTLKIRSTKLEDSAMYFCASLLSGVNQPQHFGDGTRLSIL.

The chain has TRBV5-1 and TRBJ2-3; a possible D gene is TRBD2 (6 bases). Germline V gene sequence: CDR1 SGHRS, CDR2 YFSETQ. Trimming pared 3 bases from V and 1 base from J, leaving 12 bases between. There are 15 residues in the CDR3. CDR3 loop: CASSSLGGGTDTQYF. In DNA form, the CDR3 reads TGCGCCAGCAGCTCGCTCGGGGGAGGCACAGATACGCAGTATTTT.

The V and J genes are TRBV7-3 and TRBJ2-3; 12 positions match TRBD2. J gave up 4 bases and V 2 bases, and 1 base lay outside the gene matches. This CDR3 spans 15 amino acids. Germline-derived CDR1 and CDR2 are SGHTA and FQGTGA. The CDR3 spells CASSLLAGGPDTQYF. The CDR3 DNA is TGTGCCAGCAGCTTACTAGCGGGGGGGCCAGATACGCAGTATTTT.

This clone has just one count. This chain uses TRBV5-4 with TRBJ2-1; D possibly corresponds to TRBD1 (6 bases). The CDR3 is made up of 15 amino acids. Germline CDR1 reads SGHNT; CDR2 reads YYREEE (reference sequence). V was cut by 0 bases and J by 6 bases, with 13 bases left in between. DNA for the CDR3: TGTGCCAGCAGCTTGGAGCGGCAGGGGTTCAATGAGCAGTTCTTC. It is translated as CASSLERQGFNEQFF.

This rearrangement joins TRBV30 to TRBJ1-2; D unresolved. CDR3 length: 12 residues. Trimming took off 1 base at V and 8 bases at J, with 11 bases between the two ends. The germline gives CDR1 GTSNPN, CDR2 SVGIG (reference sequence). CDR3 nucleotide sequence: TGTGCCTGGAGTGATAATACGGTGGGCTACACCTTC. This sequence encodes CAWSDNTVGYTF.

The rearrangement joins TRBV9 to TRBJ2-7; the match to TRBD1 covers 8 bases. CDR1 is SGDLS and CDR2 is YYNGEE in the germline V gene. Trimming took 3 bases from V and 5 from J; bases not matched to a gene: 10. The CDR3 runs to 15 residues. CDR3 residues: CASSASTGEPHEQYF. The CDR3, as DNA: TGTGCCAGCAGCGCATCGACAGGGGAACCCCACGAGCAGTACTTC.

The chain joins TRBV6-5 to TRBJ2-7, with D perhaps TRBD1 or TRBD2 (5 bases each). V lost 6 bases and J 3 bases, leaving 12 bases between the germline ends. The CDR3 has 13 residues. Per the germline V gene, CDR1 is MNHEY and CDR2 is SVGAGI. Here the CDR3 DNA reads TGTGCCAGCAGGAACCGGGACCGCTACGAGCAGTACTTC. It specifies CASRNRDRYEQYF.

A single count supports this clone. The V call is TRBV6-5, the J call TRBJ2-7, with TRBD1 matching 9 bases. The CDR3 is 14 residues long. Germline trimming cut 6 bases from V and 4 bases from J; bases unmatched to any gene: 7. Germline V gene lookup returns CDR1 MNHEY and CDR2 SVGAGI. The CDR3 nucleotides read TGTGCCAGCAGGAGGGGACAGGGTGGGTACGAGCAGTACTTC. It codes for CASRRGQGGYEQYF.

The gene calls are TRBV6-2 or TRBV6-3 and TRBJ2-7, with TRBD1 as a possible D gene (6 bases). The V and J ends lost 0 bases and 3 bases respectively, with 9 bases between them. From germline, CDR1 is MNHEY and CDR2 SVGEGT. The CDR3 covers 14 residues. The CDR3 loop is CASSYSLGGYEQYF. Here the CDR3 DNA reads TGTGCCAGCAGTTACTCATTAGGGGGCTACGAGCAGTACTTC.

The chain couples TRBV5-4 to TRBJ1-4; D unclear. Trimming removed 5 bases at V and 0 bases at J, with 8 bases between. This CDR3 contains 14 residues. In germline, CDR1 is SGHNT, CDR2 YYREEE (reference sequence). The CDR3 is CASSTRATNEKLFF. The CDR3 coding sequence is TGTGCCAGCAGTACAAGGGCAACTAATGAAAAACTGTTTTTT.